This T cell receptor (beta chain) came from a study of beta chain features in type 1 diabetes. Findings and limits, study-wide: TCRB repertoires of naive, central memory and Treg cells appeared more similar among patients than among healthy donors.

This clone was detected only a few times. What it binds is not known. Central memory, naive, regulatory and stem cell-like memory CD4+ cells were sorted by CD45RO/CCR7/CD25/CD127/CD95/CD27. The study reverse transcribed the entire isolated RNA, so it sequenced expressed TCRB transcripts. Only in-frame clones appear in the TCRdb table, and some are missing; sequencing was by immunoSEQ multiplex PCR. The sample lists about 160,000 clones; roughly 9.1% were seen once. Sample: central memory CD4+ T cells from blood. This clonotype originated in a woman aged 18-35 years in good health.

The CDR3 coding sequence is TGTGCCACCAGCAGTGGGACACCGGGCTATGGCTACACCTTC. Protein product: CATSSGTPGYGYTF. V usage is TRBV15 and J usage is TRBJ1-2, with D perhaps TRBD1 (6 bases). Germline CDR1 is LNHNV and CDR2 is YYDKDF (reference sequence). This CDR3 is built from 14 residues. Trimming removed 3 bases at V and 4 bases at J, with 12 bases between.